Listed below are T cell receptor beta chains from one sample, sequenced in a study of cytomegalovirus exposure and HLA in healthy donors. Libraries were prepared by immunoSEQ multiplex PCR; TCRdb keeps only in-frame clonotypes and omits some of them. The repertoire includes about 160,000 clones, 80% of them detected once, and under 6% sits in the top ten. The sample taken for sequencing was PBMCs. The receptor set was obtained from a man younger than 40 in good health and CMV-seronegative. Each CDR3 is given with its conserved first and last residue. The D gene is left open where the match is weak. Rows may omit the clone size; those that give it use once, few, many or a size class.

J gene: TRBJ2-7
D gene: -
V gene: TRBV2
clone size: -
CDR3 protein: CASGRGGYEQYF
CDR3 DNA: TGTGCCTCGGGGAGAGGGGGCTACGAGCAGTACTTC

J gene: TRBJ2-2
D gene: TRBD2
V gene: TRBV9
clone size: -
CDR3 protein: CASSQGGGPDTGELFF
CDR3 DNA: TGTGCCAGCAGCCAAGGCGGGGGGCCTGACACCGGGGAGCTGTTTTTT

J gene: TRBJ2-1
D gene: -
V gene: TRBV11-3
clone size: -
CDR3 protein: CASSFNPGVEQFF
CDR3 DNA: TGTGCCAGCAGCTTTAACCCGGGAGTTGAGCAGTTCTTC

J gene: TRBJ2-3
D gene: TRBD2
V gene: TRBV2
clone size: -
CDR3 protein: CASSELSGGPPSTDTQYF
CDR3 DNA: TGTGCCAGCAGTGAGCTAAGCGGGGGGCCTCCTTCCACAGATACGCAGTATTTT

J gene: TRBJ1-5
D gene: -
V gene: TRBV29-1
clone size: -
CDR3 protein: CSAGWGPGQPQHF
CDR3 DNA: TGCAGCGCCGGGTGGGGGCCGGGTCAGCCCCAGCATTTT

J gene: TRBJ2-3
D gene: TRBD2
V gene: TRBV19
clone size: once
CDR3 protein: CASSMGGGALDTQYF
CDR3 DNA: TGTGCCAGTAGTATGGGCGGGGGGGCTTTAGATACGCAGTATTTT

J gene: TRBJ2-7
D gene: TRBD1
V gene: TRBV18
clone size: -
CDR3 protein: CASSPPTGAVYEQYF
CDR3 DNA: TGTGCCAGCTCACCACCGACAGGGGCTGTCTACGAGCAGTACTTC

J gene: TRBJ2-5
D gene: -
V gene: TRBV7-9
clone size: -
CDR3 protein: CASSLERGYQETQYF
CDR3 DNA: TGTGCCAGCAGCTTAGAAAGGGGGTACCAAGAGACCCAGTACTTC

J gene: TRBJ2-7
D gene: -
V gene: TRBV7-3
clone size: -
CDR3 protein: CASSQAGGGYEQYF
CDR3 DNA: TGTGCCAGCAGCCAAGCTGGGGGCGGGTACGAGCAGTACTTC

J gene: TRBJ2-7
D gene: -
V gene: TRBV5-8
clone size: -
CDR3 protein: CASSPIVVSEISYEQYF
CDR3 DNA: TGTGCCAGCAGCCCTATCGTGGTTAGCGAAATCTCCTACGAGCAGTACTTC

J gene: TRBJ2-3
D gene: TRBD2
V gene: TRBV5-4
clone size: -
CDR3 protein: CASSLAGVVSGGSTDTQYF
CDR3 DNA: TGTGCCAGCAGCTTGGCCGGGGTAGTTAGCGGGGGGAGCACAGATACGCAGTATTTT

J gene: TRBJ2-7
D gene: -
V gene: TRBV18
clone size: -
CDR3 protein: CASSISGIYEQYF
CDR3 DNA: TGTGCCAGCTCAATTTCCGGGATTTACGAGCAGTACTTC

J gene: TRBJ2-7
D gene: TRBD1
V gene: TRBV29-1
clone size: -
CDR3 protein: CGGGTGVYEQYF
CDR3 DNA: TGCGGTGGGGGGACAGGGGTCTACGAGCAGTACTTC

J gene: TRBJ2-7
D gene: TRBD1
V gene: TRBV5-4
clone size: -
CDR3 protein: CASSPGQGREQYF
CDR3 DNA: TGTGCCAGCAGCCCGGGACAGGGTCGGGAGCAGTACTTC

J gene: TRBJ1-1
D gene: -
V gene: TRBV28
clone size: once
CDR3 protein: CASSWEGPGTEAFF
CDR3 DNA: TGTGCCAGCAGTTGGGAGGGCCCGGGCACTGAAGCTTTCTTT

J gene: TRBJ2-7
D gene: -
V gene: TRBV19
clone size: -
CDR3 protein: CASSIASGQGEQYF
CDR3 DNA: TGTGCCAGTAGTATAGCGAGCGGCCAGGGGGAGCAGTACTTC

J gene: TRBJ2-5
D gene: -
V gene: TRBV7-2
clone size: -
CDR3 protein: CASRWPQETQYF
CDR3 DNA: TGTGCCAGCAGATGGCCCCAAGAGACCCAGTACTTC

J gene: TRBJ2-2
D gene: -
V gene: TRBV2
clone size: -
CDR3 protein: CASSLLGNTGELFF
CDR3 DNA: TGTGCCAGCAGCCTACTAGGGAACACCGGGGAGCTGTTTTTT

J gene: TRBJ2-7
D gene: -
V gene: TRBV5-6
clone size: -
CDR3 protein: CASSLGGGEYEQYF
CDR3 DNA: TGTGCCAGCAGCTTGGGGGGCGGGGAATACGAGCAGTACTTC

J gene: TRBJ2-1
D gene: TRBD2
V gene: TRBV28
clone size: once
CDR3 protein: CASTQWTSGISGSYNEQFF
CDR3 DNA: TGTGCCAGCACCCAGTGGACTAGCGGGATTTCCGGCTCCTACAATGAGCAGTTCTTC

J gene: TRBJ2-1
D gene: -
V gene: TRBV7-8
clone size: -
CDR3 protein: CASSYFSGSEQFF
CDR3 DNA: TGTGCCAGCAGCTATTTCTCAGGGTCTGAGCAGTTCTTC

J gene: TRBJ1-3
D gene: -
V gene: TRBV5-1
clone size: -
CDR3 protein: CASSLQGGTSGNTIYF
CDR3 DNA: TGCGCCAGCAGCTTGCAAGGCGGGACGTCTGGAAACACCATATATTTT

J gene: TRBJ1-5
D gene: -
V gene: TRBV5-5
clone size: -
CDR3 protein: CASSSFYSNQPQHF
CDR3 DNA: TGTGCCAGCAGCTCCTTTTATAGCAATCAGCCCCAGCATTTT

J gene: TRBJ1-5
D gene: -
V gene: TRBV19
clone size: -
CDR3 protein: CASTWGVRNQPQHF
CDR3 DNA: TGTGCCAGTACGTGGGGGGTTCGCAATCAGCCCCAGCATTTT

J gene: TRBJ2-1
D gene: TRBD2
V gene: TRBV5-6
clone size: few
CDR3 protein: CASSLRAGGGSYNEQFF
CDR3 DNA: TGTGCCAGCAGCTTGCGGGCGGGAGGGGGCTCCTACAATGAGCAGTTCTTC

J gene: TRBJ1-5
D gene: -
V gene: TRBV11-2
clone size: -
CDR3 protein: CASSPEVLQPQHF
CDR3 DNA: TGTGCCAGCAGCCCTGAGGTCCTTCAGCCCCAGCATTTT

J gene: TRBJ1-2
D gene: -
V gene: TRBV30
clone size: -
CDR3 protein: CAWSPGGPGYTF
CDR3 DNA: TGTGCCTGGAGTCCCGGCGGGCCTGGCTACACCTTC

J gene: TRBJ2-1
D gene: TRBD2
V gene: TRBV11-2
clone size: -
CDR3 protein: CASSFTVALAGVEQFF
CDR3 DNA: TGTGCCAGCAGTTTTACAGTAGCACTAGCGGGAGTCGAGCAGTTCTTC

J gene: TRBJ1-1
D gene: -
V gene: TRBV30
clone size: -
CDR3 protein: CASSDRGNTEAFF
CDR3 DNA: TGTGCCTCATCGGATCGAGGGAACACTGAAGCTTTCTTT